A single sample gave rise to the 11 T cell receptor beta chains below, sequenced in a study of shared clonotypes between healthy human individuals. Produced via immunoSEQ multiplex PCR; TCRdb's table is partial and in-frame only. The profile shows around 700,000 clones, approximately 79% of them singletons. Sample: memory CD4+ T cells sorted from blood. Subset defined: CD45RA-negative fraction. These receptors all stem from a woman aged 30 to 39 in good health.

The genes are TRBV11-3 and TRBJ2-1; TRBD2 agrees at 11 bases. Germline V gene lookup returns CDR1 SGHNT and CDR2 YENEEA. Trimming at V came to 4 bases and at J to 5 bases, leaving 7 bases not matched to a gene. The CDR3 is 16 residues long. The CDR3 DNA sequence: TGTGCCAGCAGCTCGACTAGCGGGACTCCAAACAATGAGCAGTTCTTC. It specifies CASSSTSGTPNNEQFF.

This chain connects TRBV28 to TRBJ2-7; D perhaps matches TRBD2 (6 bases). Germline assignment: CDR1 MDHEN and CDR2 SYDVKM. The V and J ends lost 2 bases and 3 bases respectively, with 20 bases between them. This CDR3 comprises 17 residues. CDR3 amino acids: CASSLASWDSGIYEQYF. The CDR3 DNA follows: TGTGCCAGCAGTTTAGCCTCGTGGGACTCTGGAATCTACGAGCAGTACTTC.

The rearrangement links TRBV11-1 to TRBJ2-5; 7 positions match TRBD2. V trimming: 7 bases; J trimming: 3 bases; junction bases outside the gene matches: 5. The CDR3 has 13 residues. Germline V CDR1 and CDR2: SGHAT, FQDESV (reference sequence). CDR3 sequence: CASNPGREETQYF. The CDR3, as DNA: TGTGCCAGCAACCCGGGGAGGGAAGAGACCCAGTACTTC.

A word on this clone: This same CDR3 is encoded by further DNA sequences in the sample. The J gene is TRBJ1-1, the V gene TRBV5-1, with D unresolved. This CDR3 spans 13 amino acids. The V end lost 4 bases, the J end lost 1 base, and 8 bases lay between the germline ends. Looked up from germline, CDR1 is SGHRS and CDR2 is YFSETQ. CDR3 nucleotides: TGCGCCAGCAGCCAACAACAGAACACTGAAGCTTTCTTT. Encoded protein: CASSQQQNTEAFF.

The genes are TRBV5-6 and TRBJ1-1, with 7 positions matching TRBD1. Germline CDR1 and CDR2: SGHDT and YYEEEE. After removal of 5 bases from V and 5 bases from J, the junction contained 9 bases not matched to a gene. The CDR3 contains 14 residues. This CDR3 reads CASSHRGGYTEAFF. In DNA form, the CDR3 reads TGTGCCAGCAGTCACAGGGGCGGATATACTGAAGCTTTCTTT.

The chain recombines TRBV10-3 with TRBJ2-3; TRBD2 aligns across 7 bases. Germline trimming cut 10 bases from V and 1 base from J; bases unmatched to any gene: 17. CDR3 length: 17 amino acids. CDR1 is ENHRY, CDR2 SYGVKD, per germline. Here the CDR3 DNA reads TGTGCCAGTAAGGGCTTCTTTCTGGCGGGAGGCACAGATACGCAGTATTTT. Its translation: CASKGFFLAGGTDTQYF.

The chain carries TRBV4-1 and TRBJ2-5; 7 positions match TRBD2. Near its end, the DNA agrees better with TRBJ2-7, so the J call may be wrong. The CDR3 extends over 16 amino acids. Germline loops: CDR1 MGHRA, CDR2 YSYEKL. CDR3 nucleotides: TGCGCCAGCAGCCGTCTTCTCTCTAGCGGAACCTACGAGCAGTACTTC. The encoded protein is CASSRLLSSGTYEQYF.

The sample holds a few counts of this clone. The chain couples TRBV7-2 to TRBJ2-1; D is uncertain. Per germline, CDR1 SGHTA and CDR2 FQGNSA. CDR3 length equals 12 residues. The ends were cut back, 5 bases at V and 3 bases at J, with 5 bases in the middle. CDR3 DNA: TGTGCCAGCAGCCAGATCTACAATGAGCAGTTCTTC. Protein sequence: CASSQIYNEQFF.

CDR3 nucleotide sequence: TGTGCCAGCAGTAGACGGTCCCCCGACGTCCTGACTTTC. Translation: CASSRRSPDVLTF. The rearrangement uses TRBV28 and TRBJ2-6; D unclear. Per the germline V gene, CDR1 is MDHEN and CDR2 is SYDVKM. V lost 5 bases and J 11 bases, leaving 13 bases between the germline ends. This CDR3 spans 13 amino acids. The full variable domain, rest sourced from reference TRBV28 and TRBJ2-6, is DVKVTQSSRYLVKRTGEKVFLECVQDMDHENMFWYRQDPGLGLRLIYFSYDVKMKEKGDIPEGYSVSREKKERFSLILESASTNQTSMYLCASSRRSPDVLTFGAGSRLTVL.

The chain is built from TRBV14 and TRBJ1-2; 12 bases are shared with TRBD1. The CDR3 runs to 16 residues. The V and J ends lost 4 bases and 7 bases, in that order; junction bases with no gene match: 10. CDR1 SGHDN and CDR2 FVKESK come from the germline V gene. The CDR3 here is CASSRGTGTGGVGYTF. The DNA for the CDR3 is TGTGCCAGCAGCCGCGGGACCGGGACAGGGGGCGTTGGCTACACCTTC.

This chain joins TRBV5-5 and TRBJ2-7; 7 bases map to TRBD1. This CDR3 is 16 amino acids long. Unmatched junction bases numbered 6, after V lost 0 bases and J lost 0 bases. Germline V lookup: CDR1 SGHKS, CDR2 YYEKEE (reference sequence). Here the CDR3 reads CASSLAGQLVSYEQYF. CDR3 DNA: TGTGCCAGCAGCTTGGCGGGACAGTTGGTCTCCTACGAGCAGTACTTC.